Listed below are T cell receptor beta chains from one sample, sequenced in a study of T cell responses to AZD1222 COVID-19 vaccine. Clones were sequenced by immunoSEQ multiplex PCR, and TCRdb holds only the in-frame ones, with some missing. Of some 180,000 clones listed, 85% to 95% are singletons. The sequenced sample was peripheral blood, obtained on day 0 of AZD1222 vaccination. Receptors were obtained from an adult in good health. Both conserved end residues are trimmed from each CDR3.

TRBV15	ATSREDTNTEAF
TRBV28	ASSGTETRYEQY
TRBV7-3	ASGSNNSPLH
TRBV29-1	SVGLTGRLPDTQY
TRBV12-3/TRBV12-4	ASSLRNTGELF
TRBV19	ASSVGQTSNQPQH
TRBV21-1	ASSLGTKNQETQY
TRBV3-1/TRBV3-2	ASRTLAGGPGLETQY
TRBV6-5	ASSYSNRNYGYT
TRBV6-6	ASSYVQTSSYEQY
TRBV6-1	ASSEFVRGSNQPQH
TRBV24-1	ATSQDRVYGYT
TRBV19	ASEQGFGNSPLH
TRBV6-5	ASSRGHYGYT
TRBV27	ASATSSGGANEQF
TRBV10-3	AISDGDRGRTEAF
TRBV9	ASSVGRDGPANEKLF
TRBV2	ASSKGGNLH
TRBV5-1	ASSLEVGPHNEQF
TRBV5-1	ASSLQGGYGTGELF
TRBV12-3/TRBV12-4	ASSGYSNQPQH
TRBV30	AWSGNPGPPLSVNYGYT
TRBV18	ASSPTGTNYGYT
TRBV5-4	ASSLGPTTIPRPQH
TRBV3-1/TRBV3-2	ASSHGQGTNEKLF
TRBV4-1	ASSPSPASGGVSSYEQY
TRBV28	ASSLGGGRIYEQY
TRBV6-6	ASSSGQGVGQPQH
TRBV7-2	ASSLSNGNSPLH
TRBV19	ANTRLSGFTEAF
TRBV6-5	ASSYPRGAGYGYT
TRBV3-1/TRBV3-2	ASSRFLSSVPSNEKLF
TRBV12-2	ASRLGRGYEQY
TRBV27	ASRGGANRYT
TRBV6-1	ASTKRGGSYNEQF
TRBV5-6	ASSVTLTDPFGAF
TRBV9	ASSVESGGYGNTIY
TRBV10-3	AIRLQETNTEAF
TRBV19	ASSISAVYGYT
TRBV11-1	ASSLGPGRLAEAF
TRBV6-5	ASGGPLYHGYT
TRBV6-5	ASRPNRVRGYT
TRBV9	ASSAGTGRTDTQY
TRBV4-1	ASSQTGTSGGLDTQY
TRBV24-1	ATSDELTEANYGYT
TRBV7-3	ASSLPQVPGANVLT
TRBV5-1	ASSSGPINEKLF
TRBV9	ASSGTSSTDTQY